What follows are 17 T cell receptor beta chains derived from one specimen sequenced in a study of cytomegalovirus exposure and HLA in healthy donors. With 60 Vbeta and 13 Jbeta primers, the PCR was carried out. The protocol was immunoSEQ multiplex PCR, while the TCRdb copy is restricted to in-frame clones and leaves out a portion. The table has about 87,000 clones, over 65% seen once. Material: PBMCs. These TCRs come from a young man in good health and CMV-seropositive.

The table lists this clone with a few counts. V is TRBV27 and J is TRBJ2-7; 7 bases align to TRBD2. After removal of 3 bases from V and 4 bases from J, the junction contained 6 bases not matched to a gene. In germline, CDR1 is MNHEY, CDR2 SMNVEV (reference sequence). This CDR3 spans 14 amino acids. The CDR3 reads CASSLGSGWYEQYF. The CDR3 DNA sequence: TGTGCCAGCAGTTTGGGTAGCGGGTGGTACGAGCAGTACTTC.

The rearrangement links TRBV10-1 to TRBJ1-1, with TRBD1 matching 8 bases. The CDR3 is made up of 18 amino acids. V was clipped by 4 bases and J by 4 bases; unmatched bases: 17. Germline CDR1 and CDR2: WNHNN and SYGVQD (reference sequence). The chain's CDR3 is CASSVGNGGQGGGTEAFF. Written as DNA, the CDR3 is TGCGCCAGCAGTGTGGGAAATGGAGGACAGGGAGGCGGCACTGAAGCTTTCTTT.

The CDR3 DNA reads as TGTGCCAGCTCACGGACAGGGCAAAACACTGAAGCTTTCTTT. This translates into CASSRTGQNTEAFF. This chain links TRBV18 with TRBJ1-1; 8 nucleotides align to TRBD1. CDR3 size: 14 residues. Germline CDR1 and CDR2: KGHSH and LQKENI. Trimming took 4 bases from V and 2 from J; bases not matched to a gene: 3.

V is TRBV6-1 and J is TRBJ1-4; D gene unclear. The CDR3 is made up of 17 amino acids. From germline, CDR1 is MNHNS and CDR2 SASEGT. Trimming stripped 4 bases from V and 1 base from J, with 16 bases between. CDR3 amino acids: CASSAKQPGGTNEKLFF. The CDR3 nucleotides read TGTGCCAGCAGTGCAAAGCAACCAGGTGGAACTAATGAAAAACTGTTTTTT.

The chain couples TRBV10-2 to TRBJ1-4; D gene ambiguous. The V end was cut by 4 bases, the J end by 5 bases, with 11 bases between. Germline CDR1 and CDR2: WSHSY and SAAADI. This CDR3 contains 14 residues. The CDR3 loop is CASSAGEANEKLFF. In DNA, the CDR3 is TGCGCCAGCAGTGCCGGGGAGGCGAATGAAAAACTGTTTTTT.

This clone was detected only once. This chain uses TRBV5-6 with TRBJ2-1; maybe TRBD1 (6 bases). V was clipped by 2 bases and J by 1 base, with 10 bases between them. Germline loops: CDR1 SGHDT, CDR2 YYEEEE. The CDR3 extends over 15 amino acids. The CDR3: CASSFRTASYNEQFF. As DNA, the CDR3 is TGTGCCAGCAGCTTCCGGACAGCTTCCTACAATGAGCAGTTCTTC.

This clone was detected only a few times. The chain is built from TRBV19 and TRBJ2-7; 9 nucleotides agree with TRBD1. Germline V gene lookup returns CDR1 LNHDA and CDR2 SQIVND (reference sequence). Trimming at V came to 6 bases and at J to 2 bases, leaving 2 bases not matched to a gene. This CDR3 has 13 amino acids. CDR3 region: CASRDRGAYEQYF. CDR3 nucleotides: TGTGCCAGTAGAGACAGGGGGGCCTACGAGCAGTACTTC. The full variable domain, rest sourced from reference TRBV19 and TRBJ2-7, is DGGITQSPKYLFRKEGQNVTLSCEQNLNHDAMYWYRQDPGQGLRLIYYSQIVNDFQKGDIAEGYSVSREKKESFPLTVTSAQKNPTAFYLCASRDRGAYEQYFGPGTRLTVT.

The chain joins TRBV5-4 to TRBJ2-1; 15 nucleotides agree with TRBD2. The germline V gene has CDR1 SGHNT and CDR2 YYREEE (reference sequence). The junction had 1 base not matched to a gene; V was cut back by 4 bases and J by 5 bases. The CDR3 spans 15 residues. The CDR3 region has the DNA TGTGCCAGCAGCCGGACTAGCGGGAGGGACAATGAGCAGTTCTTC. The encoded protein is CASSRTSGRDNEQFF.

This rearrangement joins TRBV9 to TRBJ2-7, with D unclear. Germline V gene lookup returns CDR1 SGDLS and CDR2 YYNGEE. Trimming took 3 bases from V and 2 from J, leaving 9 bases between them. The CDR3 sequence is 13 residues long. CDR3 residues: CASSGPRAYEQYF. The CDR3 bases are TGTGCCAGCAGCGGTCCTCGAGCCTACGAGCAGTACTTC.

J is TRBJ1-4 and V is TRBV2; no clear D. Trimming shortened V by 2 bases and J by 10 bases, and 11 bases separated the two germline ends. The V gene's germline CDR1 is SNHLY and CDR2 FYNNEI. The CDR3 sequence is 13 residues long. The CDR3 coding sequence is TGTGCCAGCAGTGAAACAGAAATGGGAAAACTGTTTTTT. Amino acids: CASSETEMGKLFF.

The V call is TRBV7-6, the J call TRBJ2-2, with D possibly matching TRBD1 (6 bases). CDR1 is SGHVS and CDR2 is FNYEAQ in the germline V gene. This CDR3 has 15 residues. V dropped 5 bases and J dropped 2 bases, with 12 bases sitting between them. The CDR3 DNA reads as TGTGCCAGCAGCCACGGACAGAAAAACACCGGGGAGCTGTTTTTT. Translating gives CASSHGQKNTGELFF.

This chain joins TRBV25-1 and TRBJ2-7, with 10 nucleotides matching TRBD2. J was trimmed by 1 base and V by 8 bases; bases with no gene match: 11. The CDR3 runs to 16 residues. CDR1 is MGHDK, CDR2 SYGVNS, per germline. Here the CDR3 DNA reads TGTGCCAGCTCTAAATGGGAACTAGCGGGGTCCTACGAGCAGTACTTC. This sequence encodes CASSKWELAGSYEQYF.

The chain links TRBV2 to TRBJ2-5, with 14 nucleotides matching TRBD2. The CDR3 contains 15 residues. Germline values: CDR1 SNHLY, CDR2 FYNNEI. The J segment lost 4 bases and the V segment lost 4 bases, leaving 2 bases of the junction unmatched. CDR3 region: CASSGGTSGGETQYF. CDR3 nucleotide sequence: TGTGCCAGCAGTGGGGGGACTAGCGGGGGAGAGACCCAGTACTTC.

The genes are TRBV5-4 and TRBJ2-5, with TRBD1 matching 9 bases. J gave up 2 bases and V 4 bases, and 6 bases lay outside the gene matches. The length of the CDR3 is 15 residues. Germline CDR1 and CDR2: SGHNT and YYREEE (reference sequence). The chain's CDR3 is CASSHRGLLQETQYF. CDR3 DNA: TGTGCCAGCAGCCACAGGGGGCTGCTTCAAGAGACCCAGTACTTC.

This chain connects TRBV28 to TRBJ2-3; the D is unclear. Germline values: CDR1 MDHEN, CDR2 SYDVKM. V lost 3 bases to trimming and J lost 1 base, with 8 bases between them. There are 14 residues in the CDR3. The CDR3 reads CASSFLSGTDTQYF. For the CDR3, the DNA is TGTGCCAGCAGTTTCCTATCGGGCACAGATACGCAGTATTTT.

The chain combines TRBV11-3 with TRBJ2-2; TRBD1 matches at 8 bases. V shed 5 bases and J 5 bases; nucleotides not matched to a gene: 16. CDR3 length: 18 residues. The germline V gene has CDR1 SGHNT and CDR2 YENEEA. The CDR3, as DNA: TGTGCCAGCAGCCTCTACTTCCCGGACAGGGTTATTACCGGGGAGCTGTTTTTT. This encodes CASSLYFPDRVITGELFF.

The chain links TRBV14 to TRBJ2-5, with D possibly TRBD2 on 6 matching bases. The germline V and J ends were trimmed by 2 bases and 0 bases, with 19 bases remaining between them. The CDR3 totals 18 residues. Germline V gene sequence: CDR1 SGHDN, CDR2 FVKESK. CDR3 nucleotides: TGTGCCAGCAGCCAAAGGATTAGGCGCGGGGTATACCAAGAGACCCAGTACTTC. It codes for CASSQRIRRGVYQETQYF.